This TCR beta chain was documented in a study of blood T cells in healthy people across ages. The V and J ends lost 0 bases and 2 bases, in that order; junction bases with no gene match: 2. Germline CDR1 and CDR2: LNHNV and YYDKDF (reference sequence). The CDR3 has 16 residues. On this clonotype: Antigen specificity is unknown.

Per-sample yields of isolated PBMCs were at least 6 million. Study-level points and caveats: Long-lived and aged donors differed, with more naive CD4+ cells and higher diversity in the long-lived.

Then a second PCR, running about 6 to 11 cycles, was carried out with a sample-barcoded 5' primer and a J-beta primer mix. Each cDNA molecule was tagged by a template-switch adaptor that had 12 random nucleotides. TCRdb independently ran MiXCR on the 5' RACE reads; one entry per CDR3 protein. The sample lists some 1.5 million distinct CDR3 sequences; approximately 39% were seen once. The gene calls are TRBV15 and TRBJ1-5; 9 bases line up with TRBD1. The specimen was blood. The sequence was obtained from a woman between 18 and 30 years old in good health. CDR3 protein: CATSREQGARNQPQHF. The CDR3 DNA reads TGTGCCACCAGCAGAGAACAGGGGGCGCGCAATCAGCCCCAGCATTTT.